The T cell receptor beta chain described here comes from a study of control samples from healthy donors and cancer patients. Repertoires were generated with immunoSEQ multiplex PCR, while TCRdb's copy carries only in-frame clones and drops some. Of about 160,000 clones in the sample, roughly 95% were seen once. Sequencing was done on a sample of blood. The receptor was derived from a woman in her twenties or thirties in good health.

The CDR3 is CASSRGGYEQYF. CDR3 bases: TGTGCCAGTAGTCGCGGTGGCTACGAGCAGTACTTC. The chain links TRBV19 to TRBJ2-7; D remains unclear. Germline assignment: CDR1 LNHDA and CDR2 SQIVND (reference sequence). V lost 5 bases and J 3 bases, leaving 8 bases between the germline ends. The CDR3 length is 12 residues.